This TCR beta chain was identified in a study of T cells expressing NK-cell markers (dated by TCRdb to about 2020). The study in broad terms: TCR beta-chain repertoires were profiled in sorted CD3+CD56+NKG2C+, CD3+CD56+NKG2C- and CD3+CD56-NKG2C+ T-cell subsets from several donors. Seven of the eight sequenced donors were HCMV-seropositive and one was HCMV-seronegative. Randomly selected healthy volunteers, three men and five women, were used as the eight sequenced donors. Sequencing of the libraries produced 2 x 150 bp reads on Illumina HiSeq 2000/2500, MiSeq or NextSeq. What the authors observed across the whole study: It remained unclear whether the expanded NKG2C-expressing T cell clones were specific for HCMV antigens. Those dominant clonotypes were again the most abundant among CD3+CD56-NKG2C+ cells in a handful of donors, at roughly 25-60.1%. In over five donors, the dominant CD3+CD56+NKG2C+ clonotypes were among the top 10 CD8+ clonotypes and accounted for about 1.0-7.0% of CD8+ T cells.

Worth noting for this clonotype: Its specific antigen is unknown.

A commercial ELISA kit detecting HCMV-specific IgG in serum was used to determine HCMV serostatus. Peripheral blood mononuclear cells were isolated from blood by Ficoll density gradient centrifugation. CDR1 and CDR2 were assigned from the germline V gene as SQVTM and ANQGSEA. The CDR3, cysteine through phenylalanine, is 13 amino acids long. No nucleotide data were recorded. TCRdb records Illumina HiSeq 2000 as the sequencer. The TCR beta cDNA libraries were made using 5'RACE template switching, a step that added both a universal primer site and unique molecular identifiers. Priming for cDNA synthesis came from the TCR beta constant segment, and two successive PCR amplification steps followed. From the authors' description of their analysis: MIGEC was used to demultiplex reads and group the reads by UMI, and MiTCR was used to assemble and quantify clonotypes. To exclude erroneous sequences, any TCR cDNA sequence not supported by at least two reads was discarded. The tcR package was used for downstream repertoire analysis, with clonotypes matched between fractions based on CDR3 nucleotide sequence plus V segment. VDJmatch was used to annotate antigen specificity against VDJdb, with one amino acid substitution in CDR3 permitted. TCRdb reprocessed the reads into one record per CDR3 protein sequence, lacking DNA. These V and J calls are TCRdb output, not the study's own analysis. This sample's listing comprises fewer than 200,000 distinct CDR3 sequences. Jointly, the top ten make up less than 20% of the sample.

The TCR originated in a woman aged 18 to 75 in good health. The chain employs TRBV29-1 and TRBJ2-2. The source material was blood T cells: a sorted CD56 or NKG2C T cell subset, CD4+ or CD8+ T cells, or bulk PBMC T cells (not recorded which). The CDR3: CSVEVSSSGELFF.